A single sample gave rise to the 25 T cell receptor beta chains below, sequenced in a study of CD8+CD57+ T cells in acquired aplastic anemia. For CDR3 and TCR beta VDJ profiling, genomic DNA was the template used. TCRdb reprocessed the reads via MiXCR and lists one record per CDR3 protein. Among approximately 300,000 distinct CDR3 sequences listed, approximately 60% were seen once. An expansion of CD8+CD57+ cells by flow cytometry had been shown in patients chosen for sequencing. Sequencing input: sorted CD4+, CD8+, or CD8+CD57+ T cells (not recorded which) from PBMCs. The receptors derive from a human donor with aplastic anemia.

This clonotype was observed a single time. The V gene is TRBV5-1, the J gene TRBJ2-5, with D possibly matching TRBD2 (7 bases). Trimming shortened V by 1 base and J by 0 bases, and 19 bases separated the two germline ends. From germline, CDR1 is SGHRS and CDR2 YFSETQ. This CDR3 spans 18 amino acids. In DNA form, the CDR3 reads TGCGCCAGCAGCTTGCCGGGGGCGGGGGCCAAGTACCAAGAGACCCAGTACTTC. This codes for CASSLPGAGAKYQETQYF.

The chain employs TRBV12-3 or TRBV12-4 and TRBJ2-2; D unresolved. The CDR3 is 13 residues long. Trimming cost V 6 bases and J 4 bases, with 9 bases left between them. CDR3 nucleotide sequence: TGTGCCAGCAGCCTACAGTTCACCGGGGAGCTGTTTTTT. Translation gives CASSLQFTGELFF.

The table lists this clonotype with a few counts. V usage is TRBV7-4 and J usage is TRBJ1-4; D remains ambiguous. There are 17 residues in the CDR3. V shed 1 base and J shed 0 bases, with 12 bases lying between them. Germline CDR1 and CDR2: SGHVT and SQSDAQ. This chain's CDR3 is CASSLEVKLATNEKLFF. The CDR3 DNA reads as TGTGCCAGCAGCTTAGAGGTCAAACTTGCAACTAATGAAAAACTGTTTTTT.

The chain is built from TRBV7-9 and TRBJ1-3; D not certain. With 4 bases removed from V and 0 bases from J, the gap between germline ends came to 10 bases. The CDR3 length is 15 residues. The germline gives CDR1 SEHNR, CDR2 FQNEAQ (reference sequence). CDR3 nucleotide sequence: TGTGCCAGCAGCTCACTGACCTACTCTGGAAACACCATATATTTT. Residues: CASSSLTYSGNTIYF.

This clonotype was detected only a few times. V is TRBV24-1 and J is TRBJ2-5; a weak D match, TRBD1 (7 bases). The V end was cut by 3 bases, the J end by 5 bases, with 9 bases between. CDR3 length: 13 amino acids. Germline V gene sequence: CDR1 KGHDR, CDR2 SFDVKD. CDR3 sequence: CATSDPGGETQYF. In DNA, the CDR3 is TGTGCCACCAGTGATCCAGGGGGGGAGACCCAGTACTTC.

The genes are TRBV24-1 and TRBJ2-5; D is possibly TRBD2 (6 bases). Between the trimmed V and J ends, which lost 11 bases and 2 bases, there was a span of 20 bases. Germline V lookup: CDR1 KGHDR, CDR2 SFDVKD. The CDR3 loop spans 15 amino acids. CDR3 in amino acids: CASRRRGGGQETQYF. CDR3 DNA: TGTGCCAGCAGGAGGCGGGGAGGTGGTCAAGAGACCCAGTACTTC.

In DNA, the CDR3 is TGTGCCAGTAGTATATATGGGGGAGGGAACACTGAAGCTTTCTTT. Residues: CASSIYGGGNTEAFF. The chain combines TRBV19 with TRBJ1-1; a possible D gene is TRBD1 (5 bases). V was cut by 2 bases and J by 1 base, with 11 bases left in between. Per the germline V gene, CDR1 is LNHDA and CDR2 is SQIVND (reference sequence). The CDR3 is made up of 15 amino acids. Together with reference TRBV19 and TRBJ1-1, the CDR3 gives the full variable domain: DGGITQSPKYLFRKEGQNVTLSCEQNLNHDAMYWYRQDPGQGLRLIYYSQIVNDFQKGDIAEGYSVSREKKESFPLTVTSAQKNPTAFYLCASSIYGGGNTEAFFGQGTRLTVV.

CDR3 DNA sequence: TGTGCCAGCAGCGGCCACGCCGGGTCCTACGAGCAGTACTTC. Residues: CASSGHAGSYEQYF. The V and J genes are TRBV9 and TRBJ2-7; unclear D gene. V lost 3 bases and J lost 1, with 11 bases in between. This CDR3 contains 14 residues. CDR1 is SGDLS, CDR2 YYNGEE, per germline.

The chain employs TRBV25-1 and TRBJ1-6; 10 bases are a match to TRBD1. CDR3 size: 14 residues. Trimming took 6 bases from V and 10 from J; bases not matched to a gene: 6. Germline V gives CDR1 MGHDK, CDR2 SYGVNS. In DNA, the CDR3 is TGTGCCAGCAGAGAGACGGGACAGGGGTCACCCCTCCACTTT. Its translation is CASRETGQGSPLHF.

This chain connects TRBV5-1 to TRBJ1-3; 9 bases match TRBD1. J lost 8 bases, V lost 0 bases, and 9 bases had no gene match. The CDR3 contains 16 residues. The germline V gene encodes CDR1 SGHRS and CDR2 YFSETQ. The CDR3 spells CASSLGDRGFEDTIYF. In DNA form, the CDR3 reads TGCGCCAGCAGCTTGGGCGACAGGGGGTTTGAAGACACCATATATTTT.

A few counts support this clonotype. V is TRBV7-3 and J is TRBJ2-7; 8 bases map to TRBD2. J lost 6 bases, V lost 5 bases, and 9 bases had no gene match. The CDR3 has 14 residues. Per germline, CDR1 SGHTA and CDR2 FQGTGA. CDR3 nucleotide sequence: TGTGCCAGCAGCCACGGGAGGGGCTTGGGCGAGCAGTACTTC. Its translation: CASSHGRGLGEQYF. The complete variable domain, with remaining parts taken from reference TRBV7-3 and TRBJ2-7, reads GAGVSQTPSNKVTEKGKYVELRCDPISGHTALYWYRQSLGQGPEFLIYFQGTGAADDSGLPNDRFFAVRPEGSVSTLKIQRTERGDSAVYLCASSHGRGLGEQYFGPGTRLTVT.

This chain connects TRBV10-2 to TRBJ2-7; 10 bases agree with TRBD1. The J segment lost 4 bases and the V segment lost 6 bases, leaving 6 bases of the junction unmatched. The germline gives CDR1 WSHSY, CDR2 SAAADI. The CDR3 length is 14 residues. Here the CDR3 reads CASRGQGISYEQYF. Written as DNA, the CDR3 is TGCGCCAGCAGGGGACAGGGGATATCTTACGAGCAGTACTTC.

The chain joins TRBV7-3 to TRBJ2-4, with 11 positions matching TRBD2. Germline CDR1 is SGHTA and CDR2 is FQGTGA. Losses at the gene ends were 2 bases for V and 5 bases for J; bases not matched to a gene: 8. The CDR3 contains 17 residues. The CDR3 bases are TGTGCCAGCAGCTTAGCCTCTAGCGGGGGGTACCAAAACATTCAGTACTTC. Translation gives CASSLASSGGYQNIQYF. The full variable domain, with the rest looked up from reference TRBV7-3 and TRBJ2-4, is GAGVSQTPSNKVTEKGKYVELRCDPISGHTALYWYRQSLGQGPEFLIYFQGTGAADDSGLPNDRFFAVRPEGSVSTLKIQRTERGDSAVYLCASSLASSGGYQNIQYFGAGTRLSVL.

This chain's CDR3 is CATSDGPTLNYGYTF. The CDR3 DNA follows: TGTGCCACCAGTGATGGGCCGACACTGAACTATGGCTACACCTTC. The V gene is TRBV24-1, the J gene TRBJ1-2; D remains unclear. The length of the CDR3 is 15 residues. The V and J ends lost 3 bases and 2 bases respectively, with 12 bases between them. Looked up from germline, CDR1 is KGHDR and CDR2 is SFDVKD.

In this sample, this clonotype turned up many times. V gene TRBV5-5 combines with J gene TRBJ2-1, with 8 bases that match TRBD2. CDR1 is SGHKS and CDR2 is YYEKEE in the germline V gene (reference sequence). CDR3 length: 14 amino acids. V gave up 5 bases and J gave up 0 bases; unmatched junction bases: 1. The CDR3 region is CASRSGSSYNEQFF. The CDR3 nucleotides read TGTGCCAGCAGGAGCGGGAGCTCCTACAATGAGCAGTTCTTC.

This clonotype appeared many times. The V call is TRBV5-5, the J call TRBJ2-7; D might be TRBD2 (6 bases). The germline V gene encodes CDR1 SGHKS and CDR2 YYEKEE (reference sequence). This CDR3 contains 16 residues. V was cut by 4 bases and J by 1 base, with 18 bases left in between. CDR3 residues: CASSAGRLGRSYEQYF. The CDR3 DNA reads as TGTGCCAGCAGCGCCGGGAGACTCGGTCGGTCCTACGAGCAGTACTTC.

The rearrangement joins TRBV4-1 to TRBJ2-5, with 12 bases matching TRBD2. The germline CDR1 and CDR2 sequences are MGHRA and YSYEKL. With V trimmed by 1 base and J by 5 bases, 8 bases remained unmatched. The CDR3 is 17 residues long. CDR3 region: CASSQVPGLAGNETQYF. In DNA, the CDR3 is TGCGCCAGCAGCCAAGTCCCGGGACTAGCGGGCAATGAGACCCAGTACTTC.

This clonotype was picked up one time. The V gene is TRBV7-9, the J gene TRBJ2-1, with D uncertain. There are 13 residues in the CDR3. Per germline, CDR1 SEHNR and CDR2 FQNEAQ (reference sequence). V lost 5 bases, J lost 2 bases, and 7 bases lay in between. CDR3 sequence: CASSNDTYNEQFF. DNA of the CDR3: TGTGCCAGCAGCAACGACACCTACAATGAGCAGTTCTTC.

This clonotype appeared a few times. CDR3 protein: CASSPRDSSNYGYTF. The CDR3 DNA is TGTGCCAGCTCACCCCGGGACAGCTCTAACTATGGCTACACCTTC. The gene calls are TRBV18 and TRBJ1-2, with TRBD1 identical over 7 bases. Germline CDR1 reads KGHSH; CDR2 reads LQKENI. V shed 3 bases, J shed 0 bases, and the junction held 4 bases outside the gene matches. The CDR3 is 15 amino acids.

This clonotype came up many times. V and J are TRBV13 and TRBJ1-2; D is ambiguous. The germline gives CDR1 PRHDT, CDR2 FYEKMQ (reference sequence). V shed 5 bases and J shed 4 bases, with 11 bases lying between them. The CDR3 loop spans 13 amino acids. The CDR3 is CASSQGPIYGYTF. CDR3 DNA: TGTGCCAGCAGCCAAGGACCGATCTATGGCTACACCTTC.

This clonotype was seen ten or more times. J is TRBJ1-5 and V is TRBV5-5; D gene uncertain. The CDR3 is 15 amino acids. V shed 1 base and J shed 1 base, with 9 bases lying between them. Per the germline V gene, CDR1 is SGHKS and CDR2 is YYEKEE (reference sequence). CDR3 loop: CASSLMAMSNQPQHF. The CDR3 DNA is TGTGCCAGCAGCTTGATGGCTATGAGCAATCAGCCCCAGCATTTT.

V and J are TRBV29-1 and TRBJ2-7; 7 bases are shared with TRBD1. J lost 0 bases, V lost 0 bases, and 11 bases had no gene match. Germline loops: CDR1 SQVTM, CDR2 ANQGSEA. The length of the CDR3 is 17 residues. The CDR3 DNA reads as TGCAGCGTTGAAGAGCAACCCGGGACAGCCAGCTCCTACGAGCAGTACTTC. Translation: CSVEEQPGTASSYEQYF.

The CDR3 reads CASSLPPRDGYTF. DNA of the CDR3: TGTGCCAGCAGCTTACCTCCCAGGGATGGCTACACCTTC. The chain combines TRBV7-9 with TRBJ1-2, with D tentatively TRBD1 (5 bases). Germline CDR1 is SEHNR and CDR2 is FQNEAQ (reference sequence). The CDR3 covers 13 residues. Trimming pared 2 bases from V and 6 bases from J, leaving 10 bases between.

The V call is TRBV2, the J call TRBJ1-5, with 9 bases aligning to TRBD1. CDR3 length: 17 residues. Germline V gives CDR1 SNHLY, CDR2 FYNNEI. Germline trimming cut 6 bases from V and 3 bases from J; bases unmatched to any gene: 12. CDR3 protein: CASRATRDRVYNQPQHF. Here the CDR3 DNA reads TGTGCCAGCAGAGCTACACGGGACAGGGTCTACAATCAGCCCCAGCATTTT. The whole variable domain, remainder taken from reference TRBV2 and TRBJ1-5, is EPEVTQTPSHQVTQMGQEVILRCVPISNHLYFYWYRQILGQKVEFLVSFYNNEISEKSEIFDDQFSVERPDGSNFTLKIRSTKLEDSAMYFCASRATRDRVYNQPQHFGDGTRLSIL.

To note about this clonotype: This may stem from a read error, because a much larger clone lies one nucleotide away. This chain uses TRBV7-9 with TRBJ2-2; TRBD2 matches 7 bases. The length of the CDR3 is 16 residues. In germline, CDR1 is SEHNR, CDR2 FQNEAQ (reference sequence). CDR3 sequence: CASSFFPGGEHGELLF. Written as DNA, the CDR3 is TGTGCCAGCAGCTTTTTTCCGGGGGGTGAGCACGGGGAGCTGCTTTTT.